The clone carrying this T cell receptor beta chain was picked up a small number of times. What it binds is not known. The sample belongs to a study of T-cell reconstitution after alpha-beta-depleted transplantation in children. Study-level findings and limits: When one year had passed after transplant, most T-cell counts and diversity came from newly produced T cells. By about two months after transplant, alpha-beta T cells reportedly arose from several hundred graft clones that had expanded. Surviving recipient T cells and thymic progenitors accounted for the high day-60 TCRbeta diversity observed in some patients.

Preparation of the TCRbeta library used unique molecular identifiers. TCRdb passed the PCR reads through MiXCR, listing each CDR3 protein once. The data show about 830,000 distinct CDR3 sequences, about 15% seen once. The CDR3 sequence is 13 residues long. The V and J ends lost 5 bases and 4 bases respectively, with 9 bases between them. CDR1 is SGDLS, CDR2 YYNGEE, per germline. The sample here was PBMCs, mostly from graft donor cells, taken 360 days after TCRalphabeta/CD19-depleted stem cell transplant. The source is a male patient younger than 18 who had a stem cell transplant for acute lymphoblastic leukemia, so the T cells may come from the graft donor. The chain is built from TRBV9 and TRBJ1-4; weak D call: TRBD1 (6 bases). CDR3 nucleotide sequence: TGTGCCAGCAGTGGACAGTTTAATGAAAAACTGTTTTTT. This gives the protein CASSGQFNEKLFF.